Shown below are 17 T cell receptor beta chains from a single sample sequenced in a study of T-cell memory formation after mild COVID-19. TCRdb passed the 5' RACE reads through MiXCR, listing each CDR3 protein once. Of 300,000 to 400,000 distinct CDR3 sequences listed, over 25% are singletons. Specimen: PBMCs or a T cell subset sorted from them (not recorded which). These receptors were taken from an adult woman who had mild COVID-19 (a few samples of this study predate the infection). Cell type and time point are not known.

This clonotype was picked up one time. The J gene is TRBJ1-5, the V gene TRBV6-2 or TRBV6-3; possibly TRBD1 for D (5 bases). Between the trimmed V and J ends, which lost 10 bases and 9 bases, there was a span of 16 bases. Germline-derived CDR1 and CDR2 are MNHEY and SVGEGT. The CDR3 is 12 residues long. The CDR3 DNA sequence: TGTGCCACCCCAGCAGGGAAGACGCCCCAGCATTTT. This codes for CATPAGKTPQHF.

The V gene is TRBV20-1, the J gene TRBJ2-7; tentative D call: TRBD2 (6 bases). The CDR3 extends over 14 amino acids. The germline V gene has CDR1 DFQATT and CDR2 SNEGSKA (reference sequence). V lost 4 bases to trimming and J lost 4 bases, with 17 bases between them. The CDR3 DNA sequence: TGCAGTGCTATAATTCCAGGTGGGACTTACGAGCAGTACTTC. Residues: CSAIIPGGTYEQYF.

This chain joins TRBV29-1 and TRBJ1-1; maybe TRBD1 (6 bases). The V gene's germline CDR1 is SQVTM and CDR2 ANQGSEA. This CDR3 comprises 14 residues. V was pared by 6 bases and J by 8 bases, with 22 bases between. CDR3 protein: CSVQGVRTDPEAFF. The CDR3 nucleotides read TGCAGCGTGCAAGGCGTCCGGACAGATCCCGAAGCTTTCTTT.

This clonotype was counted only a few times. J is TRBJ1-5 and V is TRBV7-9; TRBD1 matches 7 bases. V shed 10 bases and J 3 bases; nucleotides not matched to a gene: 9. Germline CDR1 reads SEHNR; CDR2 reads FQNEAQ (reference sequence). The CDR3 consists of 14 residues. The CDR3: CATSGTGANQPQHF. CDR3 nucleotide sequence: TGTGCCACCTCAGGCACAGGGGCCAATCAGCCCCAGCATTTT. Full variable domain (outside the CDR3, taken from reference TRBV7-9 and TRBJ1-5): DTGVSQNPRHKITKRGQNVTFRCDPISEHNRLYWYRQTLGQGPEFLTYFQNEAQLEKSRLLSDRFSAERPKGSFSTLEIQRTEQGDSAMYLCATSGTGANQPQHFGDGTRLSIL.

This chain links TRBV24-1 with TRBJ1-1, with D unresolved. Germline V gives CDR1 KGHDR, CDR2 SFDVKD. This CDR3 comprises 13 residues. Trimming shortened V by 3 bases and J by 4 bases, and 8 bases separated the two germline ends. The DNA of the CDR3 is TGTGCCACCAGTGATCCGTTTACCACTGAAGCTTTCTTT. Translated, it gives CATSDPFTTEAFF.

The chain couples TRBV12-3 or TRBV12-4 to TRBJ1-5; D uncertain. This CDR3 is built from 13 residues. Trimming removed 3 bases from V and 7 bases from J, with 10 bases in between. In DNA, the CDR3 is TGTGCCAGCAGTTTTAGATCCGGACAGCCCCAGCATTTT. Translating it yields CASSFRSGQPQHF.

The chain has TRBV5-1 and TRBJ1-1; D may be TRBD1 (6 bases). V lost 4 bases and J 3 bases, leaving 16 bases between the germline ends. CDR1 SGHRS and CDR2 YFSETQ come from the germline V gene. The CDR3 loop spans 15 amino acids. CDR3 sequence (DNA): TGCGCCAGCAGCCCTCCTAGGGGGATTCACACTGAAGCTTTCTTT. Its translation: CASSPPRGIHTEAFF. Full variable domain (outside the CDR3, taken from reference TRBV5-1 and TRBJ1-1): KAGVTQTPRYLIKTRGQQVTLSCSPISGHRSVSWYQQTPGQGLQFLFEYFSETQRNKGNFPGRFSGRQFSNSRSEMNVSTLELGDSALYLCASSPPRGIHTEAFFGQGTRLTVV.

This clonotype was counted a few times. The J gene is TRBJ2-1, the V gene TRBV2; 7 nucleotides align to TRBD1. The CDR3 is 14 amino acids. The J segment lost 12 bases and the V segment lost 3 bases, leaving 11 bases of the junction unmatched. Germline values: CDR1 SNHLY, CDR2 FYNNEI. The CDR3 nucleotides read TGTGCCAGCAGTGACAGGGGGTGGCGTCGGGGGCAGTTCTTC. Translated, it gives CASSDRGWRRGQFF.

This clonotype was observed a few times. V gene TRBV3-1 combines with J gene TRBJ2-7; D is uncertain. With 10 bases removed from V and 2 bases from J, the gap between germline ends came to 6 bases. This CDR3 is 10 amino acids long. Per germline, CDR1 LGHDT and CDR2 YNNKEL (reference sequence). The DNA of the CDR3 is TGTGCCACCTGCGCCTACGAGCAGTACTTC. This gives the protein CATCAYEQYF.

The rearrangement links TRBV6-6 to TRBJ2-2, with 11 bases matching TRBD1. The CDR3 length is 14 residues. V lost 8 bases to trimming and J lost 5 bases; unmatched junction nucleotides: 4. Germline CDR1 reads MNHNY; CDR2 reads SVGAGI (reference sequence). The CDR3 sequence is CASLGQGGTGELFF. The CDR3 nucleotides are TGTGCCAGCTTGGGACAGGGGGGGACCGGGGAGCTGTTTTTT.

This chain links TRBV24-1 with TRBJ2-2; no reliable D call. CDR1 is KGHDR, CDR2 SFDVKD, per germline. The CDR3 loop spans 13 amino acids. CDR3 sequence (DNA): TGTGCAACCTTAGGGATTAACACCGGGGAGCTGTTTTTT. Translating it yields CATLGINTGELFF.

V usage is TRBV18 and J usage is TRBJ2-5, with TRBD2 as a possible D gene (5 bases). The CDR3 has 14 residues. Germline V gives CDR1 KGHSH, CDR2 LQKENI. V was shortened by 3 bases and J by 2 bases, with 10 bases between the two germline ends. Here the CDR3 DNA reads TGTGCCAGCTCACCCTTGGGAGTTCAAGAGACCCAGTACTTC. Translation gives CASSPLGVQETQYF.

This clonotype was recorded at least ten times. V gene TRBV20-1 combines with J gene TRBJ2-7; the D gene is possibly TRBD2 (6 bases). This CDR3 contains 15 residues. Germline V CDR1 and CDR2: DFQATT, SNEGSKA (reference sequence). V was shortened by 1 base and J by 4 bases, with 17 bases between the two germline ends. This chain's CDR3 is CSARVVRRGLYEQYF. The CDR3 DNA reads TGCAGTGCTAGAGTGGTAAGGCGGGGACTTTACGAGCAGTACTTC.

The chain has TRBV27 and TRBJ2-7; TRBD1 matches 8 bases. CDR1 is MNHEY, CDR2 SMNVEV, per germline (reference sequence). The trim removed 5 bases at V and 3 bases at J, leaving 9 bases unmatched. The CDR3 length is 15 residues. This CDR3 is CASSPPDRAIYEQYF. The CDR3 region has the DNA TGTGCCAGCAGTCCCCCGGACAGGGCTATCTACGAGCAGTACTTC.

A few counts support this clonotype. The chain links TRBV10-3 to TRBJ2-3; 9 positions match TRBD2. Germline trimming cut 6 bases from V and 2 bases from J; bases unmatched to any gene: 6. Germline V lookup: CDR1 ENHRY, CDR2 SYGVKD. The length of the CDR3 is 15 residues. The CDR3 loop reads CAISDLGLATDTQYF. The CDR3, as DNA: TGTGCCATCAGCGACCTGGGACTAGCCACAGATACGCAGTATTTT.

J is TRBJ2-1 and V is TRBV5-1; 11 positions agree with TRBD2. The CDR3 spans 15 residues. The V and J ends lost 3 bases and 4 bases, in that order; junction bases with no gene match: 3. Germline values: CDR1 SGHRS, CDR2 YFSETQ. The CDR3 sequence is CASSYVAGGYNEQFF. CDR3 sequence (DNA): TGCGCCAGCAGCTATGTAGCGGGAGGGTACAATGAGCAGTTCTTC.

This clonotype was seen repeatedly, ten times or more. The V call is TRBV18, the J call TRBJ2-3; weak D call: TRBD2 (6 bases). The CDR3 consists of 14 residues. Germline V gene lookup returns CDR1 KGHSH and CDR2 LQKENI. The V end was cut by 4 bases, the J end by 2 bases, with 10 bases between. The CDR3 sequence: CASSHGSPTDTQYF. The CDR3 nucleotides read TGTGCCAGCTCACACGGGAGTCCCACAGATACGCAGTATTTT.